Listed here are 25 T cell receptor beta chains from one sample, sequenced in a study of blood T cell repertoires in COVID-19. The method was immunoSEQ multiplex PCR; TCRdb's version includes in-frame clones alone and lacks a portion of them. Of 260,000 or so clones in the sample, 88% were seen once. Input material: peripheral blood. These receptors came from a young man with active or convalescent COVID-19.

The genes are TRBV6-2 or TRBV6-3 and TRBJ1-5, with 7 bases fitting TRBD1. Per the germline V gene, CDR1 is MNHEY and CDR2 is SVGEGT. The ends lost 0 bases at V and 6 bases at J; junction bases unmatched: 2. CDR3 size: 14 residues. CDR3 nucleotides: TGTGCCAGCAGTTACTCGACAGGGCGTCAGCCCCAGCATTTT. The encoded protein is CASSYSTGRQPQHF.

The chain employs TRBV27 and TRBJ1-2; the match to TRBD1 covers 8 bases. V lost 6 bases and J lost 0; bases outside the gene matches: 3. This CDR3 comprises 14 residues. From germline, CDR1 is MNHEY and CDR2 SMNVEV (reference sequence). The CDR3 is CASRGTGTNYGYTF. The CDR3 DNA sequence: TGTGCCAGCAGGGGGACAGGAACTAACTATGGCTACACCTTC.

V usage is TRBV9 and J usage is TRBJ1-1, with TRBD1 identical over 7 bases. The V gene end was trimmed by 1 base and the J gene end by 4 bases; junction bases not matched to a gene: 7. This CDR3 is 15 amino acids long. Germline V gives CDR1 SGDLS, CDR2 YYNGEE. The CDR3 region is CASSVLDRPSTEAFF. The CDR3 DNA follows: TGTGCCAGCAGCGTATTGGACAGGCCAAGCACTGAAGCTTTCTTT. Complete variable domain (other parts from reference TRBV9 and TRBJ1-1): DSGVTQTPKHLITATGQRVTLRCSPRSGDLSVYWYQQSLDQGLQFLIQYYNGEERAKGNILERFSAQQFPDLHSELNLSSLELGDSALYFCASSVLDRPSTEAFFGQGTRLTVV.

This clone has a single count. The V and J genes are TRBV9 and TRBJ2-3; unclear D gene. V was shortened by 3 bases and J by 6 bases, with 14 bases between the two germline ends. The V gene's germline CDR1 is SGDLS and CDR2 YYNGEE. The CDR3 has 14 residues. The CDR3 reads CASSGLTSWDTQYF. CDR3 DNA: TGTGCCAGCAGCGGATTAACGAGTTGGGATACGCAGTATTTT.

This sequence joins TRBV27 and TRBJ1-2; 12 bases align to TRBD1. This CDR3 has 15 residues. The ends lost 3 bases at V and 4 bases at J; junction bases unmatched: 3. The germline V gene encodes CDR1 MNHEY and CDR2 SMNVEV (reference sequence). CDR3 nucleotide sequence: TGTGCCAGCAGTTTGGGACAGGGGGCATCCTATGGCTACACCTTC. Translating gives CASSLGQGASYGYTF.

The chain has TRBV19 and TRBJ1-2; 7 bases match TRBD1. Per the germline V gene, CDR1 is LNHDA and CDR2 is SQIVND (reference sequence). The CDR3 length is 13 residues. The ends lost 5 bases at V and 4 bases at J; junction bases unmatched: 4. The CDR3 here is CASSRQGGYGYTF. Written as DNA, the CDR3 is TGTGCCAGTAGTCGACAGGGCGGCTATGGCTACACCTTC.

The rearrangement joins TRBV15 to TRBJ2-7; 11 nucleotides agree with TRBD1. The trim removed 2 bases at V and 6 bases at J, leaving 9 bases unmatched. Germline V gene lookup returns CDR1 LNHNV and CDR2 YYDKDF (reference sequence). The CDR3 runs 16 residues. CDR3 bases: TGTGCCACCAGCAGATTTGGGACAGGGGGAGATTTCGAGCAGTACTTC. Protein sequence: CATSRFGTGGDFEQYF.

The J gene is TRBJ1-1, the V gene TRBV21-1. TRBV21-1 is given as a pseudogene. This CDR3 has 15 amino acids. The CDR3 loop reads CASSKGGGVNTEAFF. CDR3 nucleotides: TGTGCCAGCAGCAAAGGGGGCGGGGTGAACACTGAAGCTTTCTTT.

The chain links TRBV2 to TRBJ1-4, with a tentative D call TRBD1 (6 bases). Trimming took 7 bases from V and 2 from J, leaving 17 bases between them. The CDR3 has 16 amino acids. From germline, CDR1 is SNHLY and CDR2 FYNNEI. CDR3 DNA sequence: TGTGCCAGCACCTTACAGGGAAGGCTTACTAATGAAAAACTGTTTTTT. This encodes CASTLQGRLTNEKLFF. The full variable domain, its missing parts supplied by reference TRBV2 and TRBJ1-4, is EPEVTQTPSHQVTQMGQEVILRCVPISNHLYFYWYRQILGQKVEFLVSFYNNEISEKSEIFDDQFSVERPDGSNFTLKIRSTKLEDSAMYFCASTLQGRLTNEKLFFGSGTQLSVL.

The chain is built from TRBV2 and TRBJ2-7, with 8 bases fitting TRBD1. CDR1 and CDR2 from the germline V gene are SNHLY and FYNNEI. The CDR3 is 14 amino acids. The junction had 4 bases not matched to a gene; V was cut back by 6 bases and J by 0 bases. CDR3 amino acids: CASSPDRDSYEQYF. The CDR3 nucleotides read TGTGCCAGCAGCCCGGACAGGGACTCCTACGAGCAGTACTTC.

This chain links TRBV30 with TRBJ1-1, with unresolved D. The CDR3 totals 13 residues. Looked up from germline, CDR1 is GTSNPN and CDR2 is SVGIG (reference sequence). V was pared by 2 bases and J by 6 bases, with 13 bases between. The CDR3 loop reads CAWSCPSWSEAFF. The CDR3 nucleotides are TGTGCCTGGAGTTGTCCTAGTTGGTCTGAAGCTTTCTTT.

J is TRBJ1-2 and V is TRBV6-5; tentative D call: TRBD1 (6 bases). Trimming cost V 6 bases and J 4 bases, with 9 bases left between them. Germline V lookup: CDR1 MNHEY, CDR2 SVGAGI. The CDR3 is 12 residues long. CDR3 in DNA: TGTGCCAGCAGGGACAGACCCTATGGCTACACCTTC. This gives the protein CASRDRPYGYTF.

The V call is TRBV6-1, the J call TRBJ2-5, with unresolved D. The germline V and J ends were trimmed by 0 bases and 4 bases, with 12 bases remaining between them. The germline V gene encodes CDR1 MNHNS and CDR2 SASEGT. This CDR3 has 15 residues. Written as DNA, the CDR3 is TGTGCCAGCAGTGAAGCGGCCGTAACCTCAGAGACCCAGTACTTC. It translates to CASSEAAVTSETQYF.

The chain joins TRBV7-9 to TRBJ1-2; tentatively, D is TRBD1 (5 bases). In germline, CDR1 is SEHNR, CDR2 FQNEAQ (reference sequence). CDR3 length: 15 amino acids. V gave up 0 bases and J gave up 4 bases, with 12 bases separating them. DNA for the CDR3: TGTGCCAGCAGCTTAGCTTCGACAGTATCCTATGGCTACACCTTC. Residues: CASSLASTVSYGYTF.

The rearrangement links TRBV29-1 to TRBJ2-1, with D unresolved. The CDR3 is 14 residues long. CDR1 SQVTM and CDR2 ANQGSEA come from the germline V gene. V shed 5 bases and J shed 0 bases, with 11 bases lying between them. As DNA, the CDR3 is TGCAGCGTTACCAGGTTTAGCTCCTACAATGAGCAGTTCTTC. Protein: CSVTRFSSYNEQFF.

The chain has TRBV6-5 and TRBJ1-2, with a weak D call TRBD1 (6 bases). V lost 4 bases, J lost 4 bases, and 13 bases lay in between. Germline CDR1 reads MNHEY; CDR2 reads SVGAGI. The CDR3 extends over 14 amino acids. This CDR3 is CASSSGGAGYGYTF. CDR3 DNA sequence: TGTGCCAGCAGTTCTGGGGGCGCGGGCTATGGCTACACCTTC.

The V call is TRBV5-4, the J call TRBJ2-3; D gene ambiguous. Germline CDR1 is SGHNT and CDR2 is YYREEE (reference sequence). The CDR3 runs 13 residues. Trimming took 2 bases from V and 1 from J, leaving 5 bases between them. The chain's CDR3 is CASSFEGTDTQYF. The CDR3 DNA reads TGTGCCAGCAGCTTTGAGGGCACAGATACGCAGTATTTT.

The V call is TRBV6-2 or TRBV6-3, the J call TRBJ1-2; D may be TRBD1 (5 bases). Trimming removed 6 bases from V and 8 bases from J, with 22 bases in between. Germline loops: CDR1 MNHEY, CDR2 SVGEGT. The CDR3 runs 15 residues. CDR3: CASSRSSGTLLGYTF. CDR3 DNA: TGTGCCAGCAGCCGATCCTCTGGGACTCTGTTGGGCTACACCTTC.

The rearrangement uses TRBV2 and TRBJ1-2, with 8 bases fitting TRBD1. There are 14 residues in the CDR3. In germline, CDR1 is SNHLY, CDR2 FYNNEI. Losses at the gene ends were 7 bases for V and 0 bases for J; bases not matched to a gene: 4. The CDR3 sequence is CASTAGGTNYGYTF. CDR3 bases: TGTGCCAGCACTGCAGGGGGCACTAACTATGGCTACACCTTC.

The chain uses TRBV6-5 and TRBJ1-2, with a tentative D call TRBD1 (6 bases). Deletions cut 6 bases from V and 4 bases from J, with 15 bases between. This CDR3 has 14 amino acids. Germline-derived CDR1 and CDR2 are MNHEY and SVGAGI. CDR3 protein: CASRSRGGVYGYTF. In DNA form, the CDR3 reads TGTGCCAGCAGATCCAGGGGAGGGGTCTATGGCTACACCTTC.

V gene TRBV19 combines with J gene TRBJ2-4, with TRBD1 matching 10 bases. V lost 5 bases to trimming and J lost 0 bases; unmatched junction nucleotides: 13. This CDR3 spans 19 amino acids. CDR1 is LNHDA, CDR2 SQIVND, per germline (reference sequence). The DNA for the CDR3 is TGTGCCAGTAGTGGAAGGGGACAGGGGCCTCATATAGCCAAAAACATTCAGTACTTC. Its protein is CASSGRGQGPHIAKNIQYF.

V and J are TRBV9 and TRBJ1-2; D remains ambiguous. This CDR3 has 15 amino acids. V was shortened by 0 bases and J by 4 bases, with 13 bases between the two germline ends. Germline V gene sequence: CDR1 SGDLS, CDR2 YYNGEE. CDR3 amino acids: CASSVESTGSYGYTF. The CDR3 coding sequence is TGTGCCAGCAGCGTAGAATCTACGGGTTCCTATGGCTACACCTTC.

The count of this clone is one. J is TRBJ1-6 and V is TRBV19, with 10 nucleotides matching TRBD1. V trimming: 7 bases; J trimming: 0 bases; junction bases outside the gene matches: 6. The CDR3 consists of 17 residues. Germline CDR1 is LNHDA and CDR2 is SQIVND (reference sequence). This CDR3 reads CASTGDRGSSYNSPLHF. The CDR3 DNA sequence: TGTGCCAGTACGGGGGACAGGGGCAGCTCCTATAATTCACCCCTCCACTTT.

This sequence joins TRBV6-6 and TRBJ2-1; a possible D gene is TRBD1 (5 bases). CDR1 is MNHNY, CDR2 SVGAGI, per germline (reference sequence). V gave up 0 bases and J gave up 6 bases, with 12 bases separating them. The CDR3 is 15 amino acids. CDR3 residues: CASSYSGHLSNEQFF. CDR3 coding DNA: TGTGCCAGCAGTTACTCTGGACACTTAAGCAATGAGCAGTTCTTC.

This rearrangement joins TRBV12-5 to TRBJ2-7, with 10 bases matching TRBD2. Trimming at V came to 0 bases and at J to 10 bases, leaving 6 bases not matched to a gene. The CDR3 consists of 14 residues. Per germline, CDR1 LGHNT and CDR2 FRNRAP. This chain's CDR3 is CASGLVIAGGPQYF. Written as DNA, the CDR3 is TGTGCTAGTGGTTTGGTAATAGCGGGAGGCCCCCAGTACTTC. The full variable domain, its missing parts supplied by reference TRBV12-5 and TRBJ2-7, is DARVTQTPRHKVTEMGQEVTMRCQPILGHNTVFWYRQTMMQGLELLAYFRNRAPLDDSGMPKDRFSAEMPDATLATLKIQPSEPRDSAVYFCASGLVIAGGPQYFGPGTRLTVT.